The 23 T cell receptor beta chains below were found in one sample sequenced in a study of T-cell reconstitution after alpha-beta-depleted transplantation in children. Preparing the TCRbeta library involved the use of unique molecular identifiers. TCRdb re-derived calls from the PCR reads in MiXCR, one entry per CDR3 protein. This sample carries approximately 800,000 distinct CDR3 sequences, approximately 15% of them seen once, and the ten largest clones take approximately 4.5%. The sequenced sample was PBMCs, mostly from graft donor cells, obtained 360 days after TCRalphabeta/CD19-depleted stem cell transplant. These receptors were taken from a male patient younger than 18 who had a stem cell transplant for acute lymphoblastic leukemia, so the T cells may come from the graft donor.

The table lists this clonotype with a few counts. The V gene is TRBV3-1, the J gene TRBJ1-2, with D maybe TRBD1 (6 bases). The CDR3 extends over 14 amino acids. The germline V gene has CDR1 LGHDT and CDR2 YNNKEL (reference sequence). Deletions cut 2 bases from V and 4 bases from J, with 11 bases between. CDR3 DNA sequence: TGTGCCAGCAGCCAACCAGGGGCCTTCTATGGCTACACCTTC. It yields the protein CASSQPGAFYGYTF.

This rearrangement joins TRBV7-8 to TRBJ2-7; D could derive from TRBD1 or TRBD2 (5 bases each). V shed 1 base and J shed 2 bases, with 12 bases lying between them. Germline V CDR1 and CDR2: SGHVS, FQNEAQ. The CDR3 runs 15 residues. DNA for the CDR3: TGTGCCAGCAGCTTAGTAGGCAGGGAGACCTACGAGCAGTACTTC. Its protein is CASSLVGRETYEQYF.

The chain is built from TRBV2 and TRBJ2-3; 9 nucleotides match TRBD2. Germline values: CDR1 SNHLY, CDR2 FYNNEI. The junction had 4 bases not matched to a gene; V was cut back by 1 base and J by 2 bases. The CDR3 is made up of 16 amino acids. This CDR3 is CASSEDPSGTTDTQYF. CDR3 in DNA: TGTGCCAGCAGTGAAGATCCTAGCGGGACCACAGATACGCAGTATTTT. The full variable domain, its missing parts supplied by reference TRBV2 and TRBJ2-3, is EPEVTQTPSHQVTQMGQEVILRCVPISNHLYFYWYRQILGQKVEFLVSFYNNEISEKSEIFDDQFSVERPDGSNFTLKIRSTKLEDSAMYFCASSEDPSGTTDTQYFGPGTRLTVL.

There are a few counts of this clonotype. V is TRBV15 and J is TRBJ1-4; 9 bases map to TRBD1. Trimming removed 6 bases from V and 6 bases from J; junction bases left unmatched: 5. The CDR3 is 14 amino acids. Germline V gene data show CDR1 as LNHNV and CDR2 as YYDKDF (reference sequence). CDR3 residues: CATRKTGGHEKLFF. The CDR3, as DNA: TGTGCCACCAGGAAGACAGGGGGACATGAAAAACTGTTTTTT.

The chain combines TRBV7-2 with TRBJ2-3; D uncertain. Trimming removed 8 bases at V and 3 bases at J, with 6 bases between. The CDR3 is 11 residues long. Germline V gene sequence: CDR1 SGHTA, CDR2 FQGNSA. The chain's CDR3 is CASHQTDTQYF. The CDR3 nucleotides read TGTGCCAGCCACCAAACAGATACGCAGTATTTT.

The chain is built from TRBV5-1 and TRBJ2-7; TRBD1 matches 9 bases. J lost 3 bases, V lost 0 bases, and 7 bases had no gene match. The CDR3 is made up of 16 amino acids. Germline CDR1 is SGHRS and CDR2 is YFSETQ. The CDR3 region is CASSLGQGVRVYEQYF. The CDR3 DNA reads TGCGCCAGCAGCTTGGGACAGGGGGTAAGAGTCTACGAGCAGTACTTC.

This clonotype was observed a few times. The V and J genes are TRBV7-9 and TRBJ2-2; the D call may be TRBD1 or TRBD2 (7 bases each). V lost 4 bases, J lost 3 bases, and 18 bases lay in between. CDR1 is SEHNR and CDR2 is FQNEAQ in the germline V gene (reference sequence). The CDR3 length is 17 residues. In nucleotides, the CDR3 is TGTGCCAGCAGCTCTAGCGGACAGGTCAAGGACACCGGGGAGCTGTTTTTT. Its translation: CASSSSGQVKDTGELFF.

The genes are TRBV5-1 and TRBJ2-1, with D perhaps assigned TRBD1 or TRBD2 (5 bases each). The CDR3 is 16 amino acids. Trimming took off 7 bases at V and 9 bases at J, with 26 bases between the two ends. Germline CDR1 is SGHRS and CDR2 is YFSETQ. CDR3 protein: CASRPPSGRSALEQFF. The CDR3 nucleotides are TGCGCCAGCCGGCCCCCATCGGGGCGGTCAGCGCTTGAGCAGTTCTTC. Full variable domain (rest looked up from reference TRBV5-1 and TRBJ2-1): KAGVTQTPRYLIKTRGQQVTLSCSPISGHRSVSWYQQTPGQGLQFLFEYFSETQRNKGNFPGRFSGRQFSNSRSEMNVSTLELGDSALYLCASRPPSGRSALEQFFGPGTRLTVL.

This clonotype was found a few times. The V call is TRBV5-1, the J call TRBJ2-7, with 13 bases that match TRBD2. V shed 4 bases and J 0 bases; nucleotides not matched to a gene: 7. Per the germline V gene, CDR1 is SGHRS and CDR2 is YFSETQ. The CDR3 has 17 amino acids. The CDR3 loop is CASSHGLAGDSSYEQYF. CDR3 sequence (DNA): TGCGCCAGCAGCCATGGACTAGCGGGGGATAGCTCCTACGAGCAGTACTTC.

The CDR3 sequence is CASTFGTVRGYTF. The CDR3 DNA reads TGTGCCAGCACTTTCGGGACAGTAAGGGGCTACACCTTC. The chain uses TRBV12-3 or TRBV12-4 and TRBJ1-2; 7 positions agree with TRBD1. The CDR3 has 13 amino acids. Trimming at V came to 7 bases and at J to 8 bases, leaving 10 bases not matched to a gene.

This clonotype was recorded at least ten times. At one boundary the junction diverges from the germline segment, which might be a read error. The chain couples TRBV5-1 to TRBJ2-2, with D possibly being TRBD1 or TRBD2 (5 bases each). The CDR3 spans 15 residues. The germline V gene has CDR1 SGHRS and CDR2 YFSETQ. The CDR3 protein is CASSPWTGGTGELFF. The CDR3 nucleotides are TGTGCCAGCAGCCCGTGGACTGGGGGAACCGGGGAGCTGTTTTTT. The variable domain in full, completed from reference TRBV5-1 and TRBJ2-2, reads KAGVTQTPRYLIKTRGQQVTLSCSPISGHRSVSWYQQTPGQGLQFLFEYFSETQRNKGNFPGRFSGRQFSNSRSEMNVSTLELGDSALYLCASSPWTGGTGELFFGEGSRLTVL.

This clonotype was seen a handful of times. The CDR3 nucleotides read TGTGCCAGCAGCCAACTCTTCACCGGGGAGCTGTTTTTT. Translated: CASSQLFTGELFF. The V gene is TRBV3-1, the J gene TRBJ2-2; D is unresolved. With 2 bases removed from V and 4 bases from J, the gap between germline ends came to 5 bases. The CDR3 sequence is 13 residues long. Germline V lookup: CDR1 LGHDT, CDR2 YNNKEL (reference sequence).

This clonotype was counted once. The V and J genes are TRBV18 and TRBJ2-5; the D gene is possibly TRBD2 (6 bases). Trimming removed 2 bases at V and 9 bases at J, with 13 bases between. The CDR3 has 13 residues. Germline V gene sequence: CDR1 KGHSH, CDR2 LQKENI. CDR3 DNA: TGTGCCAGCTCACCAAGATTAAGGGAGGCCCAGTACTTC. Its protein product is CASSPRLREAQYF.

The chain joins TRBV5-1 to TRBJ2-4, with D maybe TRBD1 (6 bases). Germline V lookup: CDR1 SGHRS, CDR2 YFSETQ. The length of the CDR3 is 13 residues. Trimming took off 4 bases at V and 6 bases at J, with 11 bases between the two ends. The CDR3 coding sequence is TGCGCCAGCAGCCCGATACAGGGAAACATTCAGTACTTC. Its translation is CASSPIQGNIQYF.

This clonotype appeared a few times. The V gene is TRBV14, the J gene TRBJ2-1; D unresolved. This CDR3 has 15 residues. CDR1 is SGHDN, CDR2 FVKESK, per germline. Trimming shortened V by 4 bases and J by 2 bases, and 12 bases separated the two germline ends. Here the CDR3 DNA reads TGTGCCAGCAGCCTTACGACGAGTCCCTACAATGAGCAGTTCTTC. Its protein is CASSLTTSPYNEQFF.

The chain has TRBV18 and TRBJ2-7; maybe TRBD1 (5 bases). This CDR3 contains 12 residues. Trimming took 3 bases from V and 6 from J, leaving 9 bases between them. Germline CDR1 and CDR2: KGHSH and LQKENI. CDR3 region: CASSPDIGEQYF. The CDR3 DNA is TGTGCCAGCTCACCGGACATCGGCGAGCAGTACTTC.

The chain recombines TRBV5-1 with TRBJ2-7; D ambiguous. The CDR3 extends over 14 amino acids. Per the germline V gene, CDR1 is SGHRS and CDR2 is YFSETQ. V was pared by 0 bases and J by 2 bases, with 9 bases between. The CDR3 loop reads CASSLEAETYEQYF. In nucleotides, the CDR3 is TGCGCCAGCAGCTTGGAGGCGGAAACCTACGAGCAGTACTTC.

Only a few counts were recorded for this clonotype. This rearrangement joins TRBV29-1 to TRBJ2-3; no firm D call. Germline CDR1 reads SQVTM; CDR2 reads ANQGSEA. The V end was cut by 3 bases, the J end by 1 base, with 5 bases between. The CDR3 length is 12 residues. The chain's CDR3 is CSVDLRTDTQYF. The DNA for the CDR3 is TGCAGCGTTGATTTGCGCACAGATACGCAGTATTTT.

The table lists this clonotype with many counts. The chain links TRBV5-1 to TRBJ2-5; no firm D call. The CDR3 covers 14 residues. Trimming removed 2 bases from V and 5 bases from J, with 13 bases in between. Germline V gives CDR1 SGHRS, CDR2 YFSETQ. The CDR3 nucleotides are TGCGCCAGCAGCTTTCAGTCCCGCGATGAGACCCAGTACTTC. Amino acids: CASSFQSRDETQYF.

This clonotype was seen ten or more times. The chain is built from TRBV5-1 and TRBJ1-3; the D gene is possibly TRBD1 (6 bases). The CDR3 is made up of 18 amino acids. Germline loops: CDR1 SGHRS, CDR2 YFSETQ. V was trimmed by 2 bases and J by 0 bases, leaving 18 bases between them. In DNA form, the CDR3 reads TGCGCCAGCAGCTTAATGGGCCCGGGGGGCCTCTCTGGAAACACCATATATTTT. This encodes CASSLMGPGGLSGNTIYF.

This clonotype was detected only a few times. V and J are TRBV11-2 and TRBJ2-1; the D is unclear. V lost 7 bases, J lost 5 bases, and 15 bases lay in between. CDR1 and CDR2 (germline): SGHAT, FQNNGV. The CDR3 runs to 14 residues. CDR3 protein: CASNRLLQDNEQFF. The CDR3 DNA is TGTGCCAGCAATAGGTTACTACAAGACAATGAGCAGTTCTTC.

This clonotype turned up a few times. The V gene is TRBV24-1, the J gene TRBJ2-2; D possibly corresponds to TRBD1 (6 bases). V lost 10 bases and J 2 bases, leaving 22 bases between the germline ends. This CDR3 has 17 amino acids. Germline V lookup: CDR1 KGHDR, CDR2 SFDVKD. DNA for the CDR3: TGTGCCACTTCCTGGGACACCTCGATCCTAAACACCGGGGAGCTGTTTTTT. Protein: CATSWDTSILNTGELFF.

This clonotype was observed a few times. The chain combines TRBV12-3 or TRBV12-4 with TRBJ2-1; D might be TRBD2 (6 bases). This CDR3 region has 14 residues. The V end lost 7 bases, the J end lost 6 bases, and 16 bases lay between the germline ends. CDR3 sequence (DNA): TGTGCCAGCACCCTTCTCACTAGCCGCAATGAGCAGTTCTTC. Translating gives CASTLLTSRNEQFF.